The following is a T cell receptor beta chain sequence with its context. The data originate from a study of T-cell reconstitution after alpha-beta-depleted transplantation in children. TCRbeta library preparation incorporated unique molecular identifiers. TCRdb itself ran the PCR reads through MiXCR, one entry per CDR3 protein. The sample yields fewer than 120,000 distinct CDR3 sequences, about a tenth seen once. Germline assignment: CDR1 SQVTM and CDR2 ANQGSEA. V lost 3 bases and J 0 bases, leaving 8 bases between the germline ends. The CDR3 is made up of 13 amino acids. The gene calls are TRBV29-1 and TRBJ1-2; no reliable D call. The sequence derives from a human donor who donated a stem cell graft to a child with acute lymphoblastic leukemia. This sample comprised PBMCs from the stem cell graft donor, obtained from the stem cell graft. The CDR3 is CSVERVANYGYTF. The CDR3 nucleotides are TGCAGCGTTGAGAGGGTAGCTAACTATGGCTACACCTTC.